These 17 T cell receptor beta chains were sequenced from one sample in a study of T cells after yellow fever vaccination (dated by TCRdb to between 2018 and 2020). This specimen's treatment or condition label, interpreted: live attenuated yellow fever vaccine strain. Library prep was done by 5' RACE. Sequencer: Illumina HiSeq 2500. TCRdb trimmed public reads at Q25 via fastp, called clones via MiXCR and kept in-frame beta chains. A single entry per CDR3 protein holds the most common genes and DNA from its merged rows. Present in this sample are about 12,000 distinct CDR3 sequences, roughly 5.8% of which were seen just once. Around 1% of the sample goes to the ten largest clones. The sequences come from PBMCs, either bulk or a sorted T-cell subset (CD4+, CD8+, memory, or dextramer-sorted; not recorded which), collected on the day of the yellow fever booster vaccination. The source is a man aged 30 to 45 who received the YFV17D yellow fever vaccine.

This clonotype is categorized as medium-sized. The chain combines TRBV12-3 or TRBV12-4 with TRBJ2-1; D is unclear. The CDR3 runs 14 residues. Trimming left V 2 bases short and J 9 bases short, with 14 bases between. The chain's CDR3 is CASSLLPGTGEQFF. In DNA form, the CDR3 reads TGTGCCAGCAGTTTACTCCCCGGTACTGGTGAGCAGTTCTTC.

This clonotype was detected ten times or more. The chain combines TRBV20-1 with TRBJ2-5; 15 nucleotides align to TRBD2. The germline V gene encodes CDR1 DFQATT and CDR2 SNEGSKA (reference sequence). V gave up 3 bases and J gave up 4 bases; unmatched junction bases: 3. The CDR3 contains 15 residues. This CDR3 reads CSASEGLAGGETQYF. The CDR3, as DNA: TGCAGTGCTAGCGAGGGACTAGCGGGAGGAGAGACCCAGTACTTC.

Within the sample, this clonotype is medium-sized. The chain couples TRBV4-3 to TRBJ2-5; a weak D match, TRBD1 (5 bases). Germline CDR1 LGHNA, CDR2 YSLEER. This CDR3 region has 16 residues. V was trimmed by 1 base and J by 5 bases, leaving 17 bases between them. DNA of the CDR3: TGCGCCAGCAGCCAAGGCCCCGGACACGGTGGGGAGACCCAGTACTTC. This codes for CASSQGPGHGGETQYF.

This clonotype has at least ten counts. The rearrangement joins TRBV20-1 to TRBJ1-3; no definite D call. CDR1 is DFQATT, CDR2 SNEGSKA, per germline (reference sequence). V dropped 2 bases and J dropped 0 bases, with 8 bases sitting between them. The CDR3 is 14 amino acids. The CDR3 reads CSARRSVSGNTIYF. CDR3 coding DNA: TGCAGTGCTAGACGCAGCGTCTCTGGAAACACCATATATTTT.

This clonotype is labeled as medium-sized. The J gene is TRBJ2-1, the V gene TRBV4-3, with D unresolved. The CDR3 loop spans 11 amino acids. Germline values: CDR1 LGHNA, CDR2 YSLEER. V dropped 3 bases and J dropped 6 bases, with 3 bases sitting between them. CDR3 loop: CASSQGNEQFF. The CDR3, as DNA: TGCGCCAGCAGCCAGGGCAATGAGCAGTTCTTC.

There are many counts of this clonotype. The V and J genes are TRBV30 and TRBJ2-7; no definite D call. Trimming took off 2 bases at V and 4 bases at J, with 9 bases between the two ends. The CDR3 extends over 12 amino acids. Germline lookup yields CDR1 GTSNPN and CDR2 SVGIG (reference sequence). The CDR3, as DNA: TGTGCCTGGAGTCACACGGTATACGAGCAGTACTTC. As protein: CAWSHTVYEQYF.

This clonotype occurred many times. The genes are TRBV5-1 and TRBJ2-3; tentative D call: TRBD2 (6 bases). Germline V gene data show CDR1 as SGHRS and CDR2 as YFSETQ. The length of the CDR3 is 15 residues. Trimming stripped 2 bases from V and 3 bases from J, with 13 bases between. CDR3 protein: CASSFSGGGTDTQYF. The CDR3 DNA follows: TGCGCCAGCAGCTTTAGCGGAGGAGGTACAGATACGCAGTATTTT.

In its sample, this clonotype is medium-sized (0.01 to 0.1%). CDR3 loop: CASSQDRQTGNTIYF. In nucleotides, the CDR3 is TGTGCCAGCAGCCAAGATCGACAGACTGGAAACACCATATATTTT. The V call is TRBV4-2, the J call TRBJ1-3; the D gene is possibly TRBD1 (5 bases). Trimming shortened V by 0 bases and J by 2 bases, and 8 bases separated the two germline ends. The CDR3 is 15 residues long. Germline assignment: CDR1 LGHNA and CDR2 YNFKEQ.

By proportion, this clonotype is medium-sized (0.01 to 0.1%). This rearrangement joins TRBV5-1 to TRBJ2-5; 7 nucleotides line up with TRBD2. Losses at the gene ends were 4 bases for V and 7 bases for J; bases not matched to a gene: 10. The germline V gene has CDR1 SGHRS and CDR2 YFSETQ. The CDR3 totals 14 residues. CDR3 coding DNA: TGCGCCAGCAGCCCGGGGACTATTAGTGGGACCCAGTACTTC. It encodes CASSPGTISGTQYF.

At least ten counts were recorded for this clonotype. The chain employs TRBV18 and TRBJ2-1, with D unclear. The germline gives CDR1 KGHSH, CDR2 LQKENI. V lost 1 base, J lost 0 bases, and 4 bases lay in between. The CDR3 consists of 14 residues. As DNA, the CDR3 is TGTGCCAGCTCACCACAGCTCTCCTACAATGAGCAGTTCTTC. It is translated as CASSPQLSYNEQFF.

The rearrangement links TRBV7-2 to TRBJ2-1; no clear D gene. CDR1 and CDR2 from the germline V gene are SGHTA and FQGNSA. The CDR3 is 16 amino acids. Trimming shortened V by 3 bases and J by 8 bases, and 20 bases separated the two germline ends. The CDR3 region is CASSFGYSRGGYEQFF. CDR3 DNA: TGTGCCAGCAGCTTCGGTTATTCCCGAGGTGGTTATGAGCAGTTCTTC. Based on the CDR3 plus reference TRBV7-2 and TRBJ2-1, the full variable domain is GAGVSQSPSNKVTEKGKDVELRCDPISGHTALYWYRQSLGQGLEFLIYFQGNSAPDKSGLPSDRFSAERTGGSVSTLTIQRTQQEDSAVYLCASSFGYSRGGYEQFFGPGTRLTVL.

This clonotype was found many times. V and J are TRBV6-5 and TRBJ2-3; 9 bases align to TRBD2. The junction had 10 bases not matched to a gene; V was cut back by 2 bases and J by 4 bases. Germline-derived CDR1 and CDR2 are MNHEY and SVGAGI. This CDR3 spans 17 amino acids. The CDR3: CASSYLRGREGSDTQYF. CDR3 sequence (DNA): TGTGCCAGCAGTTACCTTCGGGGGCGGGAGGGCTCAGATACGCAGTATTTT.

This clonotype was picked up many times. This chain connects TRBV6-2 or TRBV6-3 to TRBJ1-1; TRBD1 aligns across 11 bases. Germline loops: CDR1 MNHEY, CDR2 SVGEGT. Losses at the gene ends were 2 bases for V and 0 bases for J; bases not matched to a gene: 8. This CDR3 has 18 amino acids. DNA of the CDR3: TGTGCCAGCAGTTACCAGCTGGGACAGGGGGGAATGAACACTGAAGCTTTCTTT. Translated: CASSYQLGQGGMNTEAFF.

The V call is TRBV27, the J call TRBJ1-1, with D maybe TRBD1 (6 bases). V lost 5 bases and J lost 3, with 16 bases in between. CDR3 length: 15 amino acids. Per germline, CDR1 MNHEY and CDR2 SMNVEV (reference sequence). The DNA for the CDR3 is TGTGCCAGCAGTCCTTACGGGACAAGACACACTGAAGCTTTCTTT. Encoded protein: CASSPYGTRHTEAFF.

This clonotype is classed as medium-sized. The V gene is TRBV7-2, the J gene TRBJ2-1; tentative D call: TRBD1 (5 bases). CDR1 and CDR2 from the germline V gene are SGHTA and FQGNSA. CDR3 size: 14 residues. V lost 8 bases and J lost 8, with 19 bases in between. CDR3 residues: CASSDSWVVYEQFF. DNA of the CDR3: TGTGCCAGCTCTGACAGTTGGGTAGTATATGAGCAGTTCTTC.

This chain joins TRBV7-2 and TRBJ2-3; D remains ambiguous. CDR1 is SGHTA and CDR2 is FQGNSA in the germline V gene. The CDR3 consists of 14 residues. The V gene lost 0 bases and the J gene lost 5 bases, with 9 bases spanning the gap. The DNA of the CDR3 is TGTGCCAGCAGCTTAGCGCGTGTGGTAGATACGCAGTATTTT. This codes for CASSLARVVDTQYF.

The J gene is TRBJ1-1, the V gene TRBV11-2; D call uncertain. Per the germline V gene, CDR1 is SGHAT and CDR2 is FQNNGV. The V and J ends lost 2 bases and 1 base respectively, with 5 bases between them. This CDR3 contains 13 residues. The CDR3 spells CASSLKQNTEAFF. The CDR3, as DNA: TGTGCCAGCAGCTTAAAACAGAACACTGAAGCTTTCTTT.